This record covers a single T cell receptor beta chain. Its matching antigen is unknown. Germline loops: CDR1 SGHRS, CDR2 YFSETQ. The length of the CDR3 is 16 residues. V lost 2 bases, J lost 2 bases, and 4 bases stayed unmatched. The table came from immunoSEQ multiplex PCR; TCRdb's copy has only in-frame clones and leaves some out. Of some 80,000 clones in the sample, roughly 79% were seen once. The sample belongs to a study of radiotherapy plus CTLA-4 blockade in lung cancer. For the study at large: Of the patients, 15% to 20% showed objective responses and 31% attained disease control. Points from the study as a whole: Increased serum interferon-beta after radiation also reportedly predicted response strongly. There was expansion of tumor-derived TCR clones in blood after radiotherapy plus ipilimumab.

The source was peripheral blood, collected from a patient treated with radiotherapy plus ipilimumab. The TCR comes from a human donor with non-small cell lung cancer whose response to radiotherapy plus ipilimumab could not be evaluated. Some clones in this sample may be carry-over from other donors' samples. The chain links TRBV5-1 to TRBJ2-2, with 9 bases fitting TRBD2. The CDR3, as DNA: TGCGCCAGCAGCTTTAGCGGGGGACTTAACACCGGGGAGCTGTTTTTT. This sequence encodes CASSFSGGLNTGELFF.